Following are 22 T cell receptor beta chains from one sample sequenced in a study of cytomegalovirus exposure and HLA in healthy donors. Only in-frame clones appear in the TCRdb table, and some are missing; sequencing was by immunoSEQ multiplex PCR. The repertoire holds roughly 190,000 clones, with more than 75% as singletons. The sample was PBMCs. The receptors shown here come from a woman between 18 and 29 years old in good health and CMV-seronegative.

The rearrangement joins TRBV28 to TRBJ2-1; a possible D gene is TRBD1 (5 bases). Looked up from germline, CDR1 is MDHEN and CDR2 is SYDVKM. This CDR3 comprises 16 residues. V lost 6 bases, J lost 5 bases, and 20 bases lay in between. The CDR3, as DNA: TGTGCCAGCAGGCGACCCTTGGGCCAGGGTGACAATGAGCAGTTCTTC. It translates to CASRRPLGQGDNEQFF.

The rearrangement uses TRBV18 and TRBJ1-5; the D gene is possibly TRBD1 (5 bases). V was shortened by 0 bases and J by 5 bases, with 14 bases between the two germline ends. The CDR3 consists of 16 residues. The germline V gene encodes CDR1 KGHSH and CDR2 LQKENI. The DNA of the CDR3 is TGTGCCAGCTCACCACCTGACAGCTTGGGCCATCAGCCCCAGCATTTT. It translates to CASSPPDSLGHQPQHF.

This clone appeared a single time. This chain joins TRBV5-6 and TRBJ2-5, with 7 bases fitting TRBD2. V shed 0 bases and J 2 bases; nucleotides not matched to a gene: 7. CDR1 SGHDT and CDR2 YYEEEE come from the germline V gene. This CDR3 spans 16 amino acids. The CDR3 DNA sequence: TGTGCCAGCAGCTTGGGGCCTGCTAGCGGACAAGAGACCCAGTACTTC. Its translation is CASSLGPASGQETQYF.

The chain is built from TRBV18 and TRBJ1-2, with 9 bases that match TRBD1. Germline CDR1 reads KGHSH; CDR2 reads LQKENI. The CDR3 runs to 14 residues. Trimming removed 3 bases from V and 8 bases from J; junction bases left unmatched: 7. In DNA, the CDR3 is TGTGCCAGCTCACCGGGACAGGGTCTAGGCGGCTACACCTTC. Its translation is CASSPGQGLGGYTF. The full variable domain, with the rest looked up from reference TRBV18 and TRBJ1-2, is NAGVMQNPRHLVRRRGQEARLRCSPMKGHSHVYWYRQLPEEGLKFMVYLQKENIIDESGMPKERFSAEFPKEGPSILRIQQVVRGDSAAYFCASSPGQGLGGYTFGSGTRLTVV.

The J gene is TRBJ2-7, the V gene TRBV10-2; 7 bases line up with TRBD1. Trimming took 8 bases from V and 2 from J; bases not matched to a gene: 6. Germline V lookup: CDR1 WSHSY, CDR2 SAAADI. This CDR3 has 13 residues. The CDR3 nucleotides read TGCGCCAGCGAACAGGGGACGGCCTACGAGCAGTACTTC. This encodes CASEQGTAYEQYF.

This chain joins TRBV6-5 and TRBJ2-1, with 7 nucleotides matching TRBD2. This CDR3 is 16 amino acids long. Per germline, CDR1 MNHEY and CDR2 SVGAGI. V lost 0 bases to trimming and J lost 8 bases; unmatched junction nucleotides: 10. CDR3 sequence: CASSYSVGGPFYEQFF. CDR3 DNA sequence: TGTGCCAGCAGTTACTCAGTGGGAGGGCCGTTCTATGAGCAGTTCTTC.

The genes are TRBV10-3 and TRBJ2-7; 8 bases are shared with TRBD1. The trim removed 0 bases at V and 4 bases at J, leaving 11 bases unmatched. The CDR3 has 17 amino acids. Germline V CDR1 and CDR2: ENHRY, SYGVKD. The CDR3 bases are TGTGCCATCAGTGAGTCGACGGGTGGTCAGGGGGCTTACGAGCAGTACTTC. It translates to CAISESTGGQGAYEQYF.

This clone was counted between two and nine times. The CDR3 sequence: CASSGRQGPNYGYTF. CDR3 bases: TGTGCCAGCAGCGGACGACAGGGGCCTAACTATGGCTACACCTTC. The chain is built from TRBV4-2 and TRBJ1-2, with 8 bases lining up with TRBD1. The junction had 5 bases not matched to a gene; V was cut back by 5 bases and J by 0 bases. Germline V gene data show CDR1 as LGHNA and CDR2 as YNFKEQ. This CDR3 is built from 15 residues.

The table lists this clone with a count of one. This chain uses TRBV7-8 with TRBJ2-7, with D unclear. Germline CDR1 and CDR2: SGHVS and FQNEAQ. This CDR3 comprises 12 residues. Trimming took off 4 bases at V and 4 bases at J, with 8 bases between the two ends. Written as DNA, the CDR3 is TGTGCCAGCAGCTCATTCCATTACGAGCAGTACTTC. The encoded protein is CASSSFHYEQYF.

V gene TRBV6-1 combines with J gene TRBJ1-1; D gene unclear. This CDR3 contains 12 residues. Trimming removed 5 bases from V and 1 base from J, with 5 bases in between. The V gene's germline CDR1 is MNHNS and CDR2 SASEGT. CDR3 sequence (DNA): TGTGCCAGCAGTATTAGGAACACTGAAGCTTTCTTT. It translates to CASSIRNTEAFF.

The rearrangement uses TRBV7-9 and TRBJ1-5; no clear D. CDR1 and CDR2 (germline): SEHNR, FQNEAQ (reference sequence). CDR3 length equals 14 residues. The ends were cut back, 6 bases at V and 6 bases at J, with 15 bases in the middle. The CDR3 protein is CASSRGPSGQPQHF. For the CDR3, the DNA is TGTGCCAGCAGTCGGGGTCCCTCGGGTCAGCCCCAGCATTTT.

The chain uses TRBV5-6 and TRBJ1-4; D is possibly TRBD1 (6 bases). Germline V CDR1 and CDR2: SGHDT, YYEEEE. The length of the CDR3 is 14 residues. Trimming removed 5 bases from V and 7 bases from J, with 15 bases in between. The CDR3 reads CASSRPGVGEKLFF. The CDR3 DNA reads as TGTGCCAGCAGTAGACCAGGGGTGGGTGAAAAACTGTTTTTT.

The chain recombines TRBV6-1 with TRBJ1-5, with 7 bases lining up with TRBD1. The ends lost 7 bases at V and 3 bases at J; junction bases unmatched: 6. CDR3 size: 14 residues. Germline V gene sequence: CDR1 MNHNS, CDR2 SASEGT. In DNA form, the CDR3 reads TGTGCCAGCAAGAAGGACAGGCTCAATCAGCCCCAGCATTTT. This encodes CASKKDRLNQPQHF.

V gene TRBV2 combines with J gene TRBJ2-1; 11 nucleotides align to TRBD2. Germline loops: CDR1 SNHLY, CDR2 FYNNEI. The CDR3 is made up of 15 amino acids. Trimming at V came to 5 bases and at J to 5 bases, leaving 5 bases not matched to a gene. The CDR3 sequence: CASSRTSGSHNEQFF. As DNA, the CDR3 is TGTGCCAGCAGTCGGACTAGCGGGTCCCACAATGAGCAGTTCTTC.

The V and J genes are TRBV4-2 and TRBJ2-1; 12 bases match TRBD2. The CDR3 covers 16 residues. The junction had 2 bases not matched to a gene; V was cut back by 0 bases and J by 5 bases. Germline CDR1 reads LGHNA; CDR2 reads YNFKEQ. The DNA of the CDR3 is TGTGCCAGCAGCCAAGAACTAGCGGGGGGAAACAATGAGCAGTTCTTC. Protein sequence: CASSQELAGGNNEQFF.

The chain joins TRBV2 to TRBJ2-5, with 11 bases fitting TRBD2. CDR3 length equals 15 residues. Per the germline V gene, CDR1 is SNHLY and CDR2 is FYNNEI. The V and J ends lost 4 bases and 3 bases, in that order; junction bases with no gene match: 4. The CDR3 DNA is TGTGCCAGCAGTGTTCGGGGACTAGCGGAAGAGACCCAGTACTTC. Protein: CASSVRGLAEETQYF.

V and J are TRBV10-1 and TRBJ2-7, with D possibly TRBD2 on 5 matching bases. Germline assignment: CDR1 WNHNN and CDR2 SYGVQD (reference sequence). The CDR3 runs to 12 residues. The V gene lost 6 bases and the J gene lost 5 bases, with 11 bases spanning the gap. The DNA for the CDR3 is TGCGCCAGCAGCCACGCGGGTCACGAGCAGTACTTC. It translates to CASSHAGHEQYF.

This chain joins TRBV19 and TRBJ2-1; TRBD2 matches at 8 bases. CDR1 LNHDA and CDR2 SQIVND come from the germline V gene (reference sequence). V shed 5 bases, J shed 8 bases, and the junction held 14 bases outside the gene matches. This CDR3 has 16 amino acids. This CDR3 reads CASSPWIERGHDEQFF. For the CDR3, the DNA is TGTGCCAGTAGTCCCTGGATCGAGCGGGGGCATGATGAGCAGTTCTTC.

CDR3 DNA: TGTGCCAGCAAGGGGGATGAGAGAGCTTTCTTT. It translates to CASKGDERAFF. The chain joins TRBV2 to TRBJ1-1, with a tentative D call TRBD1 (6 bases). The ends were cut back, 7 bases at V and 10 bases at J, with 13 bases in the middle. Germline CDR1 is SNHLY and CDR2 is FYNNEI. The CDR3 consists of 11 residues.

The CDR3 DNA reads TGTGCCAGCACCCAGAAAGGGGGGGGACTAGTAACAGATACGCAGTATTTT. Translated: CASTQKGGGLVTDTQYF. The chain carries TRBV4-2 and TRBJ2-3; TRBD2 agrees at 8 bases. After removal of 7 bases from V and 3 bases from J, the junction contained 15 bases not matched to a gene. The CDR3 has 17 residues. From germline, CDR1 is LGHNA and CDR2 YNFKEQ.

This CDR3 reads CASSDMTSGSDEQFF. DNA of the CDR3: TGTGCCAGCAGTGACATGACTAGCGGGAGTGATGAGCAGTTCTTC. The chain is built from TRBV6-4 and TRBJ2-1; TRBD2 matches at 12 bases. The ends lost 2 bases at V and 8 bases at J; junction bases unmatched: 4. The CDR3 loop spans 15 amino acids. Germline CDR1 reads MRHNA; CDR2 reads SNTAGT.

V is TRBV6-5 and J is TRBJ2-7; 12 positions match TRBD1. The length of the CDR3 is 16 residues. Germline CDR1 MNHEY, CDR2 SVGAGI. J gave up 3 bases and V 0 bases, and 3 bases lay outside the gene matches. The CDR3 DNA sequence: TGTGCCAGCAGTTACTCTGGGACAGGGGGCTACTACGAGCAGTACTTC. Encoded protein: CASSYSGTGGYYEQYF.